This T cell receptor beta chain is from a study of radiotherapy plus CTLA-4 blockade in lung cancer. A single count supports this clone. V dropped 2 bases and J dropped 6; count of bases not matched to a gene: 6. The CDR3 is made up of 15 amino acids. Germline lookup yields CDR1 SGHRS and CDR2 YFSETQ. Sequencing was performed with immunoSEQ multiplex PCR; in TCRdb, only in-frame clones are kept and a portion is missing. The sample holds 40,000 to 45,000 clones, over 60% seen once. The genes are TRBV5-1 and TRBJ2-1; 9 nucleotides line up with TRBD1. The clonotype was recovered from a human donor with non-small cell lung cancer whose response to radiotherapy plus ipilimumab could not be evaluated. Sequenced material: peripheral blood, taken from a patient treated with radiotherapy plus ipilimumab. Here the CDR3 DNA reads TGCGCCAGCAGCTTACAGGGGGCATCTTTCAATGAGCAGTTCTTC. It specifies CASSLQGASFNEQFF.